Shown below are 2 T cell receptor beta chains from a single sample sequenced in a study of cytomegalovirus exposure and HLA in healthy donors. Use of 60 Vbeta and 13 Jbeta primers characterized the PCR. Assay: immunoSEQ multiplex PCR; the TCRdb copy retains only in-frame clones and omits some. The profile covers under 150,000 clones, with 70% to 80% appearing a single time and approximately 3% taken by the ten largest. The sample consisted of PBMCs. Receptors were obtained from a female donor in good health and CMV-seronegative.

The chain couples TRBV10-1 to TRBJ2-7; TRBD2 might be the D (6 bases). CDR3 size: 12 residues. Germline V gene data show CDR1 as WNHNN and CDR2 as SYGVQD (reference sequence). The V and J ends lost 4 bases and 5 bases respectively, with 9 bases between them. The CDR3 DNA is TGCGCCAGCAGTGGGGACTCGGACGAGCAGTACTTC. Its protein is CASSGDSDEQYF.

The DNA for the CDR3 is TGTGCCAGCAGTAGGGGGGGGAAAACTAACTATGGCTACACCTTC. It is translated as CASSRGGKTNYGYTF. J is TRBJ1-2 and V is TRBV6-5; possibly TRBD1 for D (6 bases). The V end was cut by 5 bases, the J end by 0 bases, with 13 bases between. Germline V gene data show CDR1 as MNHEY and CDR2 as SVGAGI. The CDR3 consists of 15 residues.